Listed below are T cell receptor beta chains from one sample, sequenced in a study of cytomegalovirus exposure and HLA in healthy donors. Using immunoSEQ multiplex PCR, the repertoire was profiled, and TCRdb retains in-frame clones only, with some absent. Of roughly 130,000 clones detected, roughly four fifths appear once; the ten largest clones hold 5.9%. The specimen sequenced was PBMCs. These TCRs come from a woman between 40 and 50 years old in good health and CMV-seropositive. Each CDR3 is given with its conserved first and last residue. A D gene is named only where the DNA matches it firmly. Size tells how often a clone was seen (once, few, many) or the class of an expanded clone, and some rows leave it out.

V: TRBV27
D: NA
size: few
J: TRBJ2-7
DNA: TGTGCCAGCAGTTTAGTCCCCCCAGGGAGGAGCTCCTACGAGCAGTACTTC
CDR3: CASSLVPPGRSSYEQYF

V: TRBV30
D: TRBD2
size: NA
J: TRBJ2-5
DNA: TGTGCCGGACGGGGGGATTCATACCAAGAGACCCAGTACTTC
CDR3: CAGRGDSYQETQYF

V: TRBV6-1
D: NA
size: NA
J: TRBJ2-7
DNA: TGTGCCAGCAGTGAACCTAGAAGCGAGCAGTACTTC
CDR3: CASSEPRSEQYF

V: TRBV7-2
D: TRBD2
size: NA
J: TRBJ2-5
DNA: TGTGCCAGCAGCGCCGGGACTAGCACGACTCAGGAGACCCAGTACTTC
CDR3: CASSAGTSTTQETQYF

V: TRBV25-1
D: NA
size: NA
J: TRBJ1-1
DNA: TGTGCCAGCAGTCGGGGGGAATGGGACACTGAAGCTTTCTTT
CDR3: CASSRGEWDTEAFF

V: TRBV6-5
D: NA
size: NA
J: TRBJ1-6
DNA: TGTGCCATCCGGGCAGGGGTAAATTCACCCCTCCACTTT
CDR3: CAIRAGVNSPLHF

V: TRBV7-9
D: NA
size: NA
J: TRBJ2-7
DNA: TGTGCCAGCAGCTTAGACAGGGCTGGTTACGAGCAGTACTTC
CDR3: CASSLDRAGYEQYF

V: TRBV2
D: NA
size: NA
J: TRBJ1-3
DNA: TGTGCCAGCAGTGCACAGGGTTCCTCTGGAAACACCATATATTTT
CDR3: CASSAQGSSGNTIYF

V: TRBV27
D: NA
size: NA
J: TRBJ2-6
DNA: TGTGCCAGCAGTCACAGCTCTGGGGCCAACGTCCTGACTTTC
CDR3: CASSHSSGANVLTF

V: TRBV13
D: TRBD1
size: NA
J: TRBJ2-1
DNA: TGTGCCAGTGCTGGGACAGGCTACAATGAGCAGTTCTTC
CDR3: CASAGTGYNEQFF

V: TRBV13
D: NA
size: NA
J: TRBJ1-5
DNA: TGTGCCAGCAGCATCAACAGGGATAGCAATCAGCCCCAGCATTTT
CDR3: CASSINRDSNQPQHF

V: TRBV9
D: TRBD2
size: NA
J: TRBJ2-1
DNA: TGTGCCAGCAGCCACCGGACTAGCGGATCCTACAATGGGCAGTTCTTC
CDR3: CASSHRTSGSYNGQFF

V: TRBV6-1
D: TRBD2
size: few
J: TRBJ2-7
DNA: TGTGCCAGCGGGTCTAGCGGGGGGGCTTCCTACGAGCAGTACTTC
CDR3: CASGSSGGASYEQYF

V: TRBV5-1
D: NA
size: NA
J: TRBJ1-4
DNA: TGCGCCAGCAGCCTCGGGGATGAAAAACTGTTTTTT
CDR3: CASSLGDEKLFF

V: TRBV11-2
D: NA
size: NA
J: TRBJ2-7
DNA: TGTGCCAGCAGCCACGGACAATACGAGCAGTACTTC
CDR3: CASSHGQYEQYF

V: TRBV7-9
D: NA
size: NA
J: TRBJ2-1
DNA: TGTGCCAGCAGTCGACTAGTCCTCTACAATGAGCAGTTCTTC
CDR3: CASSRLVLYNEQFF

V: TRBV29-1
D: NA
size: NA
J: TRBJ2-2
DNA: TGCAGCGGACGAGGACACCTGGCCGGCGGGGAGCTGTTTTTT
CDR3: CSGRGHLAGGELFF

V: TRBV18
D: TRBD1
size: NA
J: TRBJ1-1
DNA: TGTGCCAGCTCACCAGGGACAGGGGGAGAAGCTTTCTTT
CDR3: CASSPGTGGEAFF

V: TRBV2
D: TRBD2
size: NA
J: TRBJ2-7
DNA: TGTGCCAGCAGTATGGGACTAGCGGGAGTTGAGCAGTACTTC
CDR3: CASSMGLAGVEQYF

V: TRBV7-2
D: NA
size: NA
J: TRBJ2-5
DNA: TGTGCCAGCAACCGGGGATTTCAAGAGACCCAGTACTTC
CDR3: CASNRGFQETQYF

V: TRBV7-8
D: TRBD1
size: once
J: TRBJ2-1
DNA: TGTGCCAGCAGCTTATTTGGTATGTTTAGAGCGGGACAGGGGGATCATGAGCAGTTCTTC
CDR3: CASSLFGMFRAGQGDHEQFF

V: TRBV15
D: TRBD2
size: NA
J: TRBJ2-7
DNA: TGTGCCACCAGCAGTACAAATAGCGGGAGCCACTACGAGCAGTACTTC
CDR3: CATSSTNSGSHYEQYF

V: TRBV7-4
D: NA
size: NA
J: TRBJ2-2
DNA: TGTGCCAGCAGCTCGGTTGTTGAGGGATCCGGGGAGCTGTTTTTT
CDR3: CASSSVVEGSGELFF

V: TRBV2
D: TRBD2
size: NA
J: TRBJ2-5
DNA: TGTGCCAGCAGTGGGCTAGCGGGAGAGACCCAGTACTTC
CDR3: CASSGLAGETQYF

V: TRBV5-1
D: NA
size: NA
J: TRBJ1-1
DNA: TGCGCCAGCAGCTTGGCCGAGACAGGCCACTACACTGAAGCTTTCTTT
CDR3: CASSLAETGHYTEAFF

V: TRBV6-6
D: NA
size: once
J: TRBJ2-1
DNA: TGTGCCAGCAGTTACTCTCCAGGGGCGGGTAATGAGCAGTTCTTC
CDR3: CASSYSPGAGNEQFF

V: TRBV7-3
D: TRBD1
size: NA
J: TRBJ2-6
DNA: TGTGCCAGCAGCTTAGGGGGACAGGGAGACTCTGGGGCCAACGTCCTGACTTTC
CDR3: CASSLGGQGDSGANVLTF

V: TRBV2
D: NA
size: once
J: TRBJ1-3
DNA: TGTGCCACGCTAATCTCTGGAAACACCATATATTTT
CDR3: CATLISGNTIYF

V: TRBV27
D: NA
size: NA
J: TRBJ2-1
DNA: TGTGCCAGCAGTTTCGGGAATGAGCAGTTCTTC
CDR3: CASSFGNEQFF

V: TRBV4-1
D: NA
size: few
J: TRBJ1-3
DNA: TGCGCCAGCAGCCGCCACACCGGGAAGTCATCCGGGGGCTCTGGAAACACCATATATTTT
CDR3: CASSRHTGKSSGGSGNTIYF

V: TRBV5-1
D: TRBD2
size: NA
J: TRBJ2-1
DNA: TGCGCCAGCAGCTTGGCCTTGGCGGGGGGGCCAAATGAGCAGTTCTTC
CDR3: CASSLALAGGPNEQFF

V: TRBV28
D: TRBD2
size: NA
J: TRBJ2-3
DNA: TGTGCCAGCTCATCACCAGCGGGGGGTACGCAGTATTTT
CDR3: CASSSPAGGTQYF

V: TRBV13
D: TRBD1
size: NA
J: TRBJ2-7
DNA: TGTGCCAGCAGCTCCCCCCACCGGGACAGGGATCGTGACGCCTACGAGCAGTACTTC
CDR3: CASSSPHRDRDRDAYEQYF

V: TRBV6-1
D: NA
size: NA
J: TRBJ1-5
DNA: TGTGCCAGCATGCGCGTTAGCAATCAGCCCCAGCATTTT
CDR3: CASMRVSNQPQHF

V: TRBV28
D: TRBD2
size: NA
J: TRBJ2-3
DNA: TGTGCCAGCCATACGGGGGGTCTAGCGGGAGAAAGCACAGATACGCAGTATTTT
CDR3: CASHTGGLAGESTDTQYF

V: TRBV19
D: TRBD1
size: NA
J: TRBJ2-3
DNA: TGTGCCAGTAGTATAGATCCACCGGGACAGGGGGCAGATACGCAGTATTTT
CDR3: CASSIDPPGQGADTQYF

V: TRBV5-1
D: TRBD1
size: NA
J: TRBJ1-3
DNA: TGCGCCAGCAGCTTGGACCAGGGGGCTGGAAACACCATATATTTT
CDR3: CASSLDQGAGNTIYF

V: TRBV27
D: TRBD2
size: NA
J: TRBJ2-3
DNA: TGTGCCAGCAATGGACTAGCGGGCGCCACAGATACGCAGTATTTT
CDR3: CASNGLAGATDTQYF

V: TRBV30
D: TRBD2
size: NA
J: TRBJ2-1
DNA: TGTGCCTGGACTGCCGTGGGGCTAGCGGGGGAGAGAAATGAGCAGTTCTTC
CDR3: CAWTAVGLAGERNEQFF

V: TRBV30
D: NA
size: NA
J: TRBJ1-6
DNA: TGTGCCGCCTCGGGACAATATAATTCACCCCTCCACTTT
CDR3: CAASGQYNSPLHF

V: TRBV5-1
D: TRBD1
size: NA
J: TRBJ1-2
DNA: TGCGCCAGCAGCCCTATGGACAGGGCCGGTGGCTACACCTTC
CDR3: CASSPMDRAGGYTF

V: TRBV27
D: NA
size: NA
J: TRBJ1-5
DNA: TGTGCCAGCAGTCTGGAGGGGAGCAATCAGCCCCAGCATTTT
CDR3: CASSLEGSNQPQHF

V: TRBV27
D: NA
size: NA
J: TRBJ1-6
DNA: TGTGCCAGCAGTTTCAGGGGTAGCAATTCACCCCTCCACTTT
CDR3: CASSFRGSNSPLHF

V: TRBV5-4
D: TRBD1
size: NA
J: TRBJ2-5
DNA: TGTGCCAGCAGCACGGACAGGACATTTCGTGAGACCCAGTACTTC
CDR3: CASSTDRTFRETQYF

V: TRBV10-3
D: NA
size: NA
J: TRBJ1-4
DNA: TGTGCCATCAGGGGCAGGGGCAATGAAAAACTGTTTTTT
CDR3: CAIRGRGNEKLFF

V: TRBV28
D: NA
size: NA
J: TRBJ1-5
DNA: TGTGCCAGCAGTTTTCCAGGGGTCAATAGCAATCAGCCCCAGCATTTT
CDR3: CASSFPGVNSNQPQHF

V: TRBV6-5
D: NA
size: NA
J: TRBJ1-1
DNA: TGTGCCAGCAGCTCCCGGGGGGCGAGGAACACTGAAGCTTTCTTT
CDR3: CASSSRGARNTEAFF

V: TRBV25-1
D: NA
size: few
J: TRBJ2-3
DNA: TGTGCCAGCAGTGAGGGAGGGGGGACAGATACGCAGTATTTT
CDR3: CASSEGGGTDTQYF

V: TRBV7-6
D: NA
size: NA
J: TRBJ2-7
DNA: TGTGCCAGCAGCCCCGCGGGGACAGCTTCCTACGAGCAGTACTTC
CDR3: CASSPAGTASYEQYF

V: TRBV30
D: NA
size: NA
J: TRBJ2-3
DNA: TGTGCCTGGAGTCGGGGGAACACAGATACGCAGTATTTT
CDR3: CAWSRGNTDTQYF

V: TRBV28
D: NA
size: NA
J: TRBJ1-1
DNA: TGTGCCAGCAGCCCACTGGGGCGGTTGAACACTGAAGCTTTCTTT
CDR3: CASSPLGRLNTEAFF

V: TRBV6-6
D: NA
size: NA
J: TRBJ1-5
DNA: TGTGCCAGCAGTTCCACCTCGGGGGTCGTCTTCCAGCCCCAGCATTTT
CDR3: CASSSTSGVVFQPQHF

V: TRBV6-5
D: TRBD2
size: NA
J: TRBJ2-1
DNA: TGTGCCAGCAGTAAGACTAGCGGGATTCTCAATGAGCAGTTCTTC
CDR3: CASSKTSGILNEQFF

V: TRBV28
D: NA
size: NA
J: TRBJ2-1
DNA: TGTGCCAGCAGTTTGGGGCGGTGTGAGCAGTTCTTC
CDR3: CASSLGRCEQFF

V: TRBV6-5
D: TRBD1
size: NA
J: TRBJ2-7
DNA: TGTGCCAGCTATTTACGGGCAGGGGGAAAGTACGAGCAGTACTTC
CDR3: CASYLRAGGKYEQYF

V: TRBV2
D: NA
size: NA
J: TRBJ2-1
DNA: TGTGCCAGCAGGGGGAGAGGAGGGATCTACAATGAGCAGTTCTTC
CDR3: CASRGRGGIYNEQFF

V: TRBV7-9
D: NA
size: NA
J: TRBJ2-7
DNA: TGTGCCAGCAGCTCGCCTATCTTCCACGAGCAGTACTTC
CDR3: CASSSPIFHEQYF

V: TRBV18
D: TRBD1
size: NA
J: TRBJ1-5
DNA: TGTGCCAGCTCACTGACAGGGGCGAATCAGCCCCAGCATTTT
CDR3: CASSLTGANQPQHF

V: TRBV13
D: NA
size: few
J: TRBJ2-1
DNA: TGTGCCAGCAGCTTAAAGAGAGATGGCTCCTACAATGAGCAGTTCTTC
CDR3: CASSLKRDGSYNEQFF